The 8 T cell receptor beta chains in this list originate from one sample, sequenced in a study of blood T cell repertoires in COVID-19. TCRdb's table, derived via immunoSEQ multiplex PCR, lists solely in-frame clones and lacks some. Among 300,000 to 400,000 clones listed, around 82% were seen once. Material: peripheral blood. The receptors here all came from a man in his thirties or forties with active or convalescent COVID-19.

The rearrangement links TRBV29-1 to TRBJ2-5, with no clear D. This CDR3 contains 11 residues. Trimming removed 4 bases from V and 4 bases from J, with 7 bases in between. CDR1 and CDR2 (germline): SQVTM, ANQGSEA. For the CDR3, the DNA is TGCAGCGTTGGATGGAGAGAGACCCAGTACTTC. Translated: CSVGWRETQYF.

The rearrangement links TRBV5-1 to TRBJ1-2; D unresolved. CDR1 is SGHRS and CDR2 is YFSETQ in the germline V gene. The length of the CDR3 is 12 residues. Trimming stripped 4 bases from V and 8 bases from J, with 12 bases between. CDR3 sequence (DNA): TGCGCCAGCAGCCCGACGGTGGGCGGCTACACCTTC. Its translation is CASSPTVGGYTF.

The chain carries TRBV28 and TRBJ2-1, with 8 bases lining up with TRBD2. The CDR3 is made up of 14 amino acids. V lost 8 bases and J lost 7; bases outside the gene matches: 10. Germline assignment: CDR1 MDHEN and CDR2 SYDVKM. The DNA for the CDR3 is TGTGCCAGCCCCTCCAGCGGGAGAAGGAATGAGCAGTTCTTC. Amino acid sequence: CASPSSGRRNEQFF.

Points on this clone: The same CDR3 is also encoded by other DNA sequences in this sample. The chain links TRBV5-1 to TRBJ1-1, with unresolved D. This CDR3 has 14 residues. Germline CDR1 is SGHRS and CDR2 is YFSETQ. The V end was cut by 0 bases, the J end by 1 base, with 7 bases between. The CDR3 region has the DNA TGCGCCAGCAGCTTGGACAGAGAGAACACTGAAGCTTTCTTT. Translated, it gives CASSLDRENTEAFF.

This clone occurred once. Here the CDR3 reads CASSLWGDQPQHF. The DNA for the CDR3 is TGCGCCAGCAGCTTGTGGGGAGATCAGCCCCAGCATTTT. The V and J genes are TRBV5-1 and TRBJ1-5, with D unclear. Germline loops: CDR1 SGHRS, CDR2 YFSETQ. V lost 1 base and J 5 bases, leaving 7 bases between the germline ends. The CDR3 has 13 residues.

The V gene is TRBV28, the J gene TRBJ2-7; no reliable D call. V lost 5 bases to trimming and J lost 1 base, with 12 bases between them. Per germline, CDR1 MDHEN and CDR2 SYDVKM. There are 14 residues in the CDR3. The chain's CDR3 is CASSRLIISYEQYF. CDR3 coding DNA: TGTGCCAGCAGTCGACTGATTATTTCCTACGAGCAGTACTTC.

A few counts support this clone. V gene TRBV10-3 combines with J gene TRBJ2-1, with 12 bases aligning to TRBD2. The germline CDR1 and CDR2 sequences are ENHRY and SYGVKD. The CDR3 sequence is 15 residues long. V lost 3 bases to trimming and J lost 9 bases; unmatched junction nucleotides: 6. CDR3 sequence reads: CAISELAGGFGEQFF. The CDR3 bases are TGTGCCATCAGTGAACTAGCGGGAGGATTCGGTGAGCAGTTCTTC.

This chain joins TRBV16 and TRBJ2-3; 8 bases are shared with TRBD1. This CDR3 spans 14 amino acids. CDR1 and CDR2 from the germline V gene are KGHSY and FQNENV. With 4 bases clipped from V and 2 bases from J, the junction kept 2 bases outside the gene matches. This CDR3 reads CASSLGQVTDTQYF. As DNA, the CDR3 is TGTGCCAGCAGCCTGGGACAGGTCACAGATACGCAGTATTTT. The entire variable domain, with the rest obtained from reference TRBV16 and TRBJ2-3, is as follows: GEEVAQTPKHLVRGEGQKAKLYCAPIKGHSYVFWYQQVLKNEFKFLISFQNENVFDETGMPKERFSAKCLPNSPCSLEIQATKLEDSAVYFCASSLGQVTDTQYFGPGTRLTVL.